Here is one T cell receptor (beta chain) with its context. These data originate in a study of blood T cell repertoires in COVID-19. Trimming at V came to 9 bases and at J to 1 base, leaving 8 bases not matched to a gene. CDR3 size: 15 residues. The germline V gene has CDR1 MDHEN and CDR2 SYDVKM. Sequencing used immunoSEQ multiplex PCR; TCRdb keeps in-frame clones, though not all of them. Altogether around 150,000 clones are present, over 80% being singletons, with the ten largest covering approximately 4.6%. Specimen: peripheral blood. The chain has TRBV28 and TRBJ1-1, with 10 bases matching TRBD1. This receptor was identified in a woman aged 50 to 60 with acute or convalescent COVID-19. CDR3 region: CASPGTGASNTEAFF. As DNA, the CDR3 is TGTGCCAGTCCCGGGACAGGGGCTTCGAACACTGAAGCTTTCTTT. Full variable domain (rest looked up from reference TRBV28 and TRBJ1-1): DVKVTQSSRYLVKRTGEKVFLECVQDMDHENMFWYRQDPGLGLRLIYFSYDVKMKEKGDIPEGYSVSREKKERFSLILESASTNQTSMYLCASPGTGASNTEAFFGQGTRLTVV.